This record looks at one T cell receptor (beta chain) sequence and its context. This receptor's antigen is unknown. Base qualities were left out, and no much larger clone turns up one base away. TCRbeta CDR3 regions were amplified from genomic DNA by means of the immunoSEQ Assay, a bias-controlled multiplex PCR. The published analysis was carried out like this. Within the assay, amplification of reference gene primers was used to estimate how many nucleated cells each sample contained. Sequence reads were collapsed and filtered to measure the absolute abundance of every unique TCRbeta CDR3 rearrangement. For each sample, productive Simpson clonality was calculated as the square root of Simpson's diversity index across productive rearrangements. TCRdb mirrors the immuneACCESS table, restricted to in-frame sequences. Some clones are absent from its copies; in checked studies, under half trace to an unresolved V gene, and the reason for the others is unknown. V and J calls and clone size follow that table, whereas D and trimming were derived from the DNA. The sample records hundreds of thousands of clones, approximately 81% of which are singletons. The top ten constitute roughly 20% of the sample.

These data belong to a study of blood T cell repertoires in COVID-19 (dated by TCRdb to the early 2020s). With respect to the entire study: Samples covering the acute and convalescent phases of COVID-19 were provided by collaborators in the United States, Italy and Spain. Subjects who had been exposed to COVID-19, were actively infected with it, or had recovered from it provided the deeply sampled blood TCRbeta repertoires that made up the dataset. Where HLA class I and class II types were available, the types were taken from metadata supplied by the sample provider, not from assay-based typing. Nearly every sample came with metadata listing a de-identified subject ID, COVID-19 status, age in years and sex. The samples were drawn from two sources: the first 160 participants of the ongoing ImmuneRACE study, and over 950 subjects contributed by 6 global collaborators. The prospective study material was composed of cDNA or gDNA derived from T cells, B-cell-depleted T cells, or PBMCs. A freely available public database, intended as a resource for researchers studying the immune response to SARS-CoV-2, is where the repertoires were released.

Findings and caveats that apply to the study as a whole: The quantity of clinical and demographic metadata differed by source and by participant and was supplied without curation.

Collaborating institutions collected whole blood in K2EDTA tubes following their own protocols. For TCRbeta analysis, collaborators shipped samples in one of three forms: frozen whole blood, isolated PBMCs, or DNA extracted from either of those sample types. Taken from the germline V gene (reference sequence), the CDR1 and CDR2 loops are SEHNR and FQNEAQ. Its CDR3 holds 16 amino acids, cysteine through phenylalanine. The only DNA kept is the CDR3, 48 bases in frame from the first base. For this chain, trimming is 6 bases at the V end and 0 bases at the J end, and the number of junction bases without a gene match is 8.

In this chain, TRBV7-9 is recombined with TRBJ2-1; the central 7 bases match TRBD2. This clonotype was obtained from a woman of 80 years or more with active or convalescent COVID-19. Sequencing was performed on peripheral blood. The sequenced DNA: TGTGCCAGCAGACCCACCGGGACTACCTCCTACAATGAGCAGTTCTTC. It translates as CASRPTGTTSYNEQFF.